Below are 2 T cell receptor beta chains sequenced from a single sample in a study of T-cell memory formation after mild COVID-19. TCRdb analysed the 5' RACE reads with MiXCR anew, one entry per CDR3 protein. The sample gives hundreds of thousands of distinct CDR3 sequences, approximately 27% of which show up once; about 14% is in the top ten. Sequenced input: PBMCs or a T cell subset sorted from them (not recorded which). Receptors originate from an adult woman who had mild COVID-19 (a few samples of this study predate the infection). Cell type and time point are not known.

The chain recombines TRBV20-1 with TRBJ1-1; 9 positions agree with TRBD1. This CDR3 contains 14 residues. V gave up 6 bases and J gave up 0 bases; unmatched junction bases: 5. The V gene's germline CDR1 is DFQATT and CDR2 SNEGSKA (reference sequence). CDR3 sequence (DNA): TGCAGTGCCCCCCGGGACAGGGTGAACACTGAAGCTTTCTTT. Protein sequence: CSAPRDRVNTEAFF.

The V call is TRBV12-3 or TRBV12-4, the J call TRBJ2-1; 9 positions match TRBD2. The CDR3 contains 14 residues. V was pared by 10 bases and J by 6 bases, with 10 bases of the junction left unmatched. DNA of the CDR3: TGTGCCACGCAAGCGGGAGGCGGTGGCAATGAGCAGTTCTTC. As protein: CATQAGGGGNEQFF.